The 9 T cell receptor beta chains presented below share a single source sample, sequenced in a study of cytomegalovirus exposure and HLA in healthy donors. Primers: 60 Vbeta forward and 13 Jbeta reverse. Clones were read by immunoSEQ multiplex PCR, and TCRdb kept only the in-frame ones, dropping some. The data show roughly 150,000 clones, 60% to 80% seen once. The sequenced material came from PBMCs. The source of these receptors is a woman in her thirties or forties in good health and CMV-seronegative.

The CDR3 sequence: CASSEGATSGNTIYF. Written as DNA, the CDR3 is TGTGCCAGCAGTGAAGGGGCGACCTCTGGAAACACCATATATTTT. The genes are TRBV6-1 and TRBJ1-3; D is undetermined. V lost 1 base, J lost 0 bases, and 7 bases lay in between. The CDR3 contains 15 residues. CDR1 is MNHNS and CDR2 is SASEGT in the germline V gene.

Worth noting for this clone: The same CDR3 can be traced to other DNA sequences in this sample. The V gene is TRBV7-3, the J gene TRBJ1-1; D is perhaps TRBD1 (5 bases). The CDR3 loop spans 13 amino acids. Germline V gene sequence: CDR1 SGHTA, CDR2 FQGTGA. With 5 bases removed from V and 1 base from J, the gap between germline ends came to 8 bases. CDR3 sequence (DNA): TGTGCCAGCAGCCCCGGACAGAACACTGAAGCTTTCTTT. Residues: CASSPGQNTEAFF.

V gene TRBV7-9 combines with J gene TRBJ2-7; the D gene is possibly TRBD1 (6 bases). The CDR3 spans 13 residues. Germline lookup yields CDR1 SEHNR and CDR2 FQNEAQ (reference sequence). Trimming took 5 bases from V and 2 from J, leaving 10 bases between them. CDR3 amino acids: CASSIQGTYEQYF. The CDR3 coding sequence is TGTGCCAGCAGCATACAGGGAACCTACGAGCAGTACTTC.

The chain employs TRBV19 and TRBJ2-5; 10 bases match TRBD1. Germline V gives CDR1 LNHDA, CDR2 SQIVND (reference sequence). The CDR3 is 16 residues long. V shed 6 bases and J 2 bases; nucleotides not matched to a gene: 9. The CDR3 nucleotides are TGTGCCAGTAGCCCCTCCGGGACAGGGGTTCAAGAGACCCAGTACTTC. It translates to CASSPSGTGVQETQYF.

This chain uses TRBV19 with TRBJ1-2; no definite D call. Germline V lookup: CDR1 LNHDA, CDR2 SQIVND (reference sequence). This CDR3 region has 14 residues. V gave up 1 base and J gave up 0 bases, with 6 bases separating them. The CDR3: CASSIVAANYGYTF. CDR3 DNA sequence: TGTGCCAGTAGTATAGTGGCAGCTAACTATGGCTACACCTTC.

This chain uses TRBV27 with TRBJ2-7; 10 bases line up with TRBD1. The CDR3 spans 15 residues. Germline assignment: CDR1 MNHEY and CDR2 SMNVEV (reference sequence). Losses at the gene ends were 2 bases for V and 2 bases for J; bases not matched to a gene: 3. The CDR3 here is CASSLRGTGAYEQYF. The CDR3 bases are TGTGCCAGCAGTTTACGTGGGACAGGGGCCTACGAGCAGTACTTC.

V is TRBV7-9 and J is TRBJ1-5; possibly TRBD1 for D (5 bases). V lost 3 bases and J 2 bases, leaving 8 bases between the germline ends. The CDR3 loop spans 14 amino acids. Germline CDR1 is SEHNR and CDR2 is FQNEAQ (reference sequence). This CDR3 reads CASSFSGGNQPQHF. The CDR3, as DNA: TGTGCCAGCAGCTTCTCGGGGGGCAATCAGCCCCAGCATTTT.

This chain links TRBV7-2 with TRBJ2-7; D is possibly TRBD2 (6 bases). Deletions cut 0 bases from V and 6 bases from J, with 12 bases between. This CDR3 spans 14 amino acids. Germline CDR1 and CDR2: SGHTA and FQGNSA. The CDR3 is CASSLAGRGSEQYF. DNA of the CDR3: TGTGCCAGCAGCTTAGCAGGGCGGGGATCCGAGCAGTACTTC.

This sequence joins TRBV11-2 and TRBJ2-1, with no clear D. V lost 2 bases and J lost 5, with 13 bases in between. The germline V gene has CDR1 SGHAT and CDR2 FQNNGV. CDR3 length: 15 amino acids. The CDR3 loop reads CASSLKGSRDNEQFF. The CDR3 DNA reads TGTGCCAGCAGCTTAAAAGGAAGCCGGGACAATGAGCAGTTCTTC.